Following are 10 T cell receptor beta chains from one sample sequenced in a study of cytomegalovirus exposure and HLA in healthy donors. The study ran its PCR with 60 Vbeta and 13 Jbeta primers. Sequenced by immunoSEQ multiplex PCR; TCRdb stores in-frame clones only, minus some. The clone table shows 55,000 to 85,000 clones, with the ten largest holding under 2%. The specimen was PBMCs. The receptors derive from a woman between 25 and 40 years old in good health and CMV-seronegative.

This rearrangement joins TRBV30 to TRBJ1-4; D is unresolved. Germline assignment: CDR1 GTSNPN and CDR2 SVGIG (reference sequence). The CDR3 covers 13 residues. With 0 bases removed from V and 4 bases from J, the gap between germline ends came to 6 bases. CDR3 residues: CAWSVIFNEKLFF. In DNA form, the CDR3 reads TGTGCCTGGAGTGTAATCTTTAATGAAAAACTGTTTTTT.

V is TRBV10-3 and J is TRBJ1-6; no reliable D call. The germline V gene has CDR1 ENHRY and CDR2 SYGVKD. There are 15 residues in the CDR3. The V end lost 4 bases, the J end lost 2 bases, and 9 bases lay between the germline ends. CDR3 amino acids: CAISAGGPYNSPLHF. The CDR3 DNA follows: TGTGCCATCAGTGCGGGAGGGCCCTATAATTCACCCCTCCACTTT.

J is TRBJ1-4 and V is TRBV5-1, with 10 bases lining up with TRBD1. The CDR3 consists of 14 residues. Germline values: CDR1 SGHRS, CDR2 YFSETQ. The J segment lost 5 bases and the V segment lost 4 bases, leaving 2 bases of the junction unmatched. DNA of the CDR3: TGCGCCAGCAGCGCGGGACAGGGGAATGAAAAACTGTTTTTT. Protein product: CASSAGQGNEKLFF.

The gene calls are TRBV2 and TRBJ2-2; 9 bases agree with TRBD2. The CDR3 contains 17 residues. Germline values: CDR1 SNHLY, CDR2 FYNNEI. V shed 6 bases, J shed 4 bases, and the junction held 12 bases outside the gene matches. The CDR3 reads CASRRGVAGGATGELFF. In DNA form, the CDR3 reads TGTGCCAGCAGGCGTGGTGTCGCGGGAGGGGCCACCGGGGAGCTGTTTTTT.

The chain carries TRBV18 and TRBJ2-5; a possible D gene is TRBD2 (6 bases). The germline V and J ends were trimmed by 2 bases and 9 bases, with 16 bases remaining between them. Germline V gene sequence: CDR1 KGHSH, CDR2 LQKENI. This CDR3 spans 14 amino acids. In nucleotides, the CDR3 is TGTGCCAGCTCACCAACTAGCAAGATAGGGGCCCAGTACTTC. Encoded protein: CASSPTSKIGAQYF.

The genes are TRBV18 and TRBJ2-7, with 8 bases identical to TRBD2. Trimming took 3 bases from V and 6 from J; bases not matched to a gene: 7. This CDR3 contains 14 residues. The germline V gene has CDR1 KGHSH and CDR2 LQKENI. This CDR3 is CASSPSGGGSEQYF. In DNA form, the CDR3 reads TGTGCCAGCTCACCGTCCGGGGGGGGGAGCGAGCAGTACTTC.

This sequence joins TRBV6-5 and TRBJ1-2; 10 bases map to TRBD1. CDR3 size: 13 residues. The J segment lost 8 bases and the V segment lost 5 bases, leaving 5 bases of the junction unmatched. The germline CDR1 and CDR2 sequences are MNHEY and SVGAGI. CDR3 nucleotide sequence: TGTGCCAGCAGTCCGGACAGGGGGAACGGCTACACCTTC. It yields the protein CASSPDRGNGYTF.

The chain has TRBV10-2 and TRBJ2-1; 11 bases align to TRBD2. The CDR3 sequence is 13 residues long. V lost 8 bases and J lost 7; bases outside the gene matches: 4. CDR1 and CDR2 (germline): WSHSY, SAAADI. The CDR3 region is CASVGLAVNEQFF. DNA for the CDR3: TGCGCCAGCGTGGGACTAGCGGTGAATGAGCAGTTCTTC.

V gene TRBV9 combines with J gene TRBJ2-7, with D tentatively TRBD2 (5 bases). The CDR3 contains 13 residues. Trimming shortened V by 0 bases and J by 5 bases, and 9 bases separated the two germline ends. From germline, CDR1 is SGDLS and CDR2 YYNGEE. The CDR3 DNA reads as TGTGCCAGCAGCGTAGGTCGGGGAGACGAGCAGTACTTC. Residues: CASSVGRGDEQYF.

The gene calls are TRBV30 and TRBJ2-7; TRBD1 agrees at 7 bases. The V gene's germline CDR1 is GTSNPN and CDR2 SVGIG (reference sequence). With V trimmed by 3 bases and J by 6 bases, 11 bases remained unmatched. The CDR3 sequence is 14 residues long. DNA of the CDR3: TGTGCCTGGAGCCTACCCCCAGGGACAGCCGAGCAGTACTTC. This encodes CAWSLPPGTAEQYF.